This T cell receptor beta chain was sequenced in a study of cytomegalovirus exposure and HLA in healthy donors. Points from the study as a whole: A list of about 180 TCR beta chains associated with cytomegalovirus was given.

A word on this clone: Its antigen is not identified.

CDR1 and CDR2 from the germline V gene are SGHVS and FNYEAQ. V lost 5 bases to trimming and J lost 4 bases; unmatched junction nucleotides: 4. The CDR3 covers 13 residues. The method was immunoSEQ multiplex PCR; TCRdb's version includes in-frame clones alone and lacks a portion of them. The sample comprises around 100,000 clones, 85% of which are singletons, and 20% to 25% rests with the top ten. V is TRBV7-6 and J is TRBJ2-7, with 8 bases matching TRBD2. Material for sequencing was PBMCs. The receptor's source is a man in his late teens or twenties in good health and CMV-seropositive. DNA of the CDR3: TGTGCCAGCAGCGATAGCGGGATGTACGAGCAGTACTTC. The encoded protein is CASSDSGMYEQYF.